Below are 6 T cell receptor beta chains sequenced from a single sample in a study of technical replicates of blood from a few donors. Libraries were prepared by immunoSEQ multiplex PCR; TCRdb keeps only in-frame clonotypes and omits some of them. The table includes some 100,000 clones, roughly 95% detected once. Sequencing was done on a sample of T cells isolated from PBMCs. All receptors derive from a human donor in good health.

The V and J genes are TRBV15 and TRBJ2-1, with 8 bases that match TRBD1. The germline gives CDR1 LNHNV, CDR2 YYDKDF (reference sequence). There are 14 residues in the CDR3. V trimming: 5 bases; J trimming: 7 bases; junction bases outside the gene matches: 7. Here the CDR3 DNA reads TGTGCCACCAGCTGGAGGACAGGGTGGAATGAGCAGTTCTTC. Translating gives CATSWRTGWNEQFF. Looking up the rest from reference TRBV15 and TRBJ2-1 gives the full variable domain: DAMVIQNPRYQVTQFGKPVTLSCSQTLNHNVMYWYQQKSSQAPKLLFHYYDKDFNNEADTPDNFQSRRPNTSFCFLDIRSPGLGDTAMYLCATSWRTGWNEQFFGPGTRLTVL.

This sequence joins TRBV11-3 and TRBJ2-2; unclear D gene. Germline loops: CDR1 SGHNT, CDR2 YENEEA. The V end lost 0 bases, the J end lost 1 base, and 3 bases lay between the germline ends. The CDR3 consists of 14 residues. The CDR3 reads CASSLDRNTGELFF. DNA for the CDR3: TGTGCCAGCAGCTTAGATCGGAACACCGGGGAGCTGTTTTTT.

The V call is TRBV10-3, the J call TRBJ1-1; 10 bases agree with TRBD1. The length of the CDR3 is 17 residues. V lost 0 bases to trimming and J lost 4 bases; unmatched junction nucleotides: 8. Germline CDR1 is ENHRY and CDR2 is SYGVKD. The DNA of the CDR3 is TGTGCCATCAGTGAGTCGATGGGACAGGGGAAGGGCACTGAAGCTTTCTTT. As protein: CAISESMGQGKGTEAFF.

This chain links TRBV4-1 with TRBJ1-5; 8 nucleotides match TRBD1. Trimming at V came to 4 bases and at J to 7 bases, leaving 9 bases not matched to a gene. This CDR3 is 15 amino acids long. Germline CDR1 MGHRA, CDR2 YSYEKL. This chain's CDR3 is CASSLRTGKDQPQHF. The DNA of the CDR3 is TGCGCCAGCAGCCTTAGGACAGGGAAAGACCAGCCCCAGCATTTT.

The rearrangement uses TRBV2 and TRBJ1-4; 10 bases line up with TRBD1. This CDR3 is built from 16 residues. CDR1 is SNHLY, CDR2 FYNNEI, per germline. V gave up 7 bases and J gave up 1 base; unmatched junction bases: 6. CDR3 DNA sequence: TGTGCCAGCAATAGACAGGGGGCGCAAACTAATGAAAAACTGTTTTTT. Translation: CASNRQGAQTNEKLFF.

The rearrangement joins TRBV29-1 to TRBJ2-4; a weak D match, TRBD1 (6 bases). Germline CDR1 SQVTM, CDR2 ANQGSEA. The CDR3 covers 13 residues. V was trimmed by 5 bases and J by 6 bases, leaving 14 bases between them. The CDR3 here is CSVWGQGGNIQYF. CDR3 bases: TGCAGCGTTTGGGGGCAGGGTGGAAACATTCAGTACTTC.